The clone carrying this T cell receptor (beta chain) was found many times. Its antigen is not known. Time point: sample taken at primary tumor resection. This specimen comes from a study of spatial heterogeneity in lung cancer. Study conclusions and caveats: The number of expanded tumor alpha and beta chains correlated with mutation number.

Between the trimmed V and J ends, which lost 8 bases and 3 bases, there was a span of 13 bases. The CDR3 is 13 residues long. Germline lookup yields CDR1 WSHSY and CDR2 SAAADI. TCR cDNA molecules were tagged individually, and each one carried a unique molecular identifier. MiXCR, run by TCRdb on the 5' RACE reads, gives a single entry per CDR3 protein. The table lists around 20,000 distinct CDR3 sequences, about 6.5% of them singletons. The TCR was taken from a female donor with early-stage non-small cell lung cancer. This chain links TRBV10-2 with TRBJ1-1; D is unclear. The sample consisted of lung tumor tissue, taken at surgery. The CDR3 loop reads CASEGRTDTEAFF. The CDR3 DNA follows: TGCGCCAGCGAAGGGCGTACGGACACTGAAGCTTTCTTT.